This T cell receptor (beta chain) came from a study of control samples from healthy donors and cancer patients. Trimming took off 3 bases at V and 2 bases at J, with 8 bases between the two ends. CDR3 size: 14 residues. CDR1 is KGHSH and CDR2 is LQKENI in the germline V gene. TCRdb keeps only in-frame clones here, not all; method: immunoSEQ multiplex PCR. The data show fewer than 60,000 clones, 95% seen once. The V call is TRBV18, the J call TRBJ2-1; D remains ambiguous. The TCR was taken from a man aged 25 to 40 in good health. Sequencing was performed on blood. This CDR3 is CASSPSGTYNEQFF. The DNA for the CDR3 is TGTGCCAGCTCACCGTCCGGTACCTACAATGAGCAGTTCTTC.